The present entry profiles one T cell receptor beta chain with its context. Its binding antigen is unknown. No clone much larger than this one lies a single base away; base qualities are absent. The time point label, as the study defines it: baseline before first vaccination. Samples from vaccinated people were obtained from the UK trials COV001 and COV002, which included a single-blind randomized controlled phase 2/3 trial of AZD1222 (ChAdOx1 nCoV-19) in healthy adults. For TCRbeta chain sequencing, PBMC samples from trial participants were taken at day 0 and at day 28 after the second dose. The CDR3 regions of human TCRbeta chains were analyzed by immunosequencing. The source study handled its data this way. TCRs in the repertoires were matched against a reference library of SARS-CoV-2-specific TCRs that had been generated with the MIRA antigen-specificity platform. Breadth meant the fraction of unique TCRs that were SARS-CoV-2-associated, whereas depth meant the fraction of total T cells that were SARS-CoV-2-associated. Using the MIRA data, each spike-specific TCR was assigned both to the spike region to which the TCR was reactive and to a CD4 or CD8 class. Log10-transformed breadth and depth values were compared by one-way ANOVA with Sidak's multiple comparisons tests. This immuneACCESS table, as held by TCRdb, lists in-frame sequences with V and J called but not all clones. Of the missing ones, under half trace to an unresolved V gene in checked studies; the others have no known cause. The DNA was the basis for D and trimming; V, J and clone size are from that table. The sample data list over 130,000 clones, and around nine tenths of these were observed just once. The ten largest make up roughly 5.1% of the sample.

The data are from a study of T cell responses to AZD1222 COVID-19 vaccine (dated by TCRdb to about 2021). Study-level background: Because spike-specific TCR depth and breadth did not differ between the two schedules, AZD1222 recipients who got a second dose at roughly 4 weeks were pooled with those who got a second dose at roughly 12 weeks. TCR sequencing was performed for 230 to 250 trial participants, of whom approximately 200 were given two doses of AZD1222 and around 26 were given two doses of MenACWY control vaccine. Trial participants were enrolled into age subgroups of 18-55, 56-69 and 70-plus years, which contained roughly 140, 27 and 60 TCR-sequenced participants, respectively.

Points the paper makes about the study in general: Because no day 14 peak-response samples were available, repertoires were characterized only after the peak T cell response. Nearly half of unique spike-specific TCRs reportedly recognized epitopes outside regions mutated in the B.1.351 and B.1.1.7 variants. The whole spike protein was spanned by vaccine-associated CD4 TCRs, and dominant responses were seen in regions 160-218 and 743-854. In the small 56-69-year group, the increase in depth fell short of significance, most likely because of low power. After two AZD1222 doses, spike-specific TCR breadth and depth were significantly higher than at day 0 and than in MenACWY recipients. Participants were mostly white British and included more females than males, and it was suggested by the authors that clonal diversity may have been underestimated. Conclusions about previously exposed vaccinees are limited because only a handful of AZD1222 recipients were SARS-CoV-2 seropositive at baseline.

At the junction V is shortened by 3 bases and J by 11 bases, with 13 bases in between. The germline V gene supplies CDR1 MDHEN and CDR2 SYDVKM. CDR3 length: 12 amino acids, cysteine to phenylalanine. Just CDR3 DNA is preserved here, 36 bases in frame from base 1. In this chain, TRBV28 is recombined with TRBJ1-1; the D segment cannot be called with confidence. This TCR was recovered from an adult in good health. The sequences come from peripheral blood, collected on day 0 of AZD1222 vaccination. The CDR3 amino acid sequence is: CASSFVALGAFF. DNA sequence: TGTGCCAGCAGTTTTGTGGCCCTCGGGGCTTTCTTT.